The next 21 T cell receptor beta chains were all read from a single sample in a study of blood T cell repertoires in COVID-19. Some clones are missing from TCRdb's copy, which holds only in-frame ones; the method was immunoSEQ multiplex PCR. The profile shows under 250,000 clones, 88% of them singletons. Source material: peripheral blood. These receptors were obtained from a man of 80 years or more with acute or convalescent COVID-19.

This chain connects TRBV11-2 to TRBJ1-3; a possible D gene is TRBD1 (6 bases). CDR1 SGHAT and CDR2 FQNNGV come from the germline V gene. The length of the CDR3 is 15 residues. Trimming pared 5 bases from V and 3 bases from J, leaving 14 bases between. The CDR3, as DNA: TGTGCCAGCAGCCCAAACAGGGCCCTTGGAAACACCATATATTTT. Translated: CASSPNRALGNTIYF.

This chain uses TRBV11-3 with TRBJ2-1; 10 bases agree with TRBD2. CDR3 size: 15 residues. Germline V CDR1 and CDR2: SGHNT, YENEEA. Losses at the gene ends were 6 bases for V and 7 bases for J; bases not matched to a gene: 9. The CDR3 nucleotides are TGTGCCAGCAGAAAAAGCGGGGGGGCTGGGAATGAGCAGTTCTTC. Translation: CASRKSGGAGNEQFF.

The chain recombines TRBV29-1 with TRBJ2-5, with D perhaps matching TRBD2 (6 bases). V lost 3 bases and J 3 bases, leaving 11 bases between the germline ends. The CDR3 spans 13 residues. Germline assignment: CDR1 SQVTM and CDR2 ANQGSEA. The chain's CDR3 is CSVDPSVEETQYF. CDR3 DNA: TGCAGCGTTGATCCTAGCGTGGAAGAGACCCAGTACTTC.

The V gene is TRBV20-1, the J gene TRBJ1-1; D gene unclear. The CDR3 runs to 10 residues. Germline lookup yields CDR1 DFQATT and CDR2 SNEGSKA (reference sequence). Trimming shortened V by 8 bases and J by 2 bases, and 6 bases separated the two germline ends. CDR3 nucleotides: TGCAGTCTAGACAACACTGAAGCTTTCTTT. Its translation: CSLDNTEAFF.

V and J are TRBV28 and TRBJ1-2, with no clear D. CDR3 length equals 13 residues. Between the trimmed V and J ends, which lost 3 bases and 2 bases, there was a span of 7 bases. The germline V gene encodes CDR1 MDHEN and CDR2 SYDVKM. The CDR3 DNA reads TGTGCCAGCAGTTTCTCACAGAACTATGGCTACACCTTC. Protein product: CASSFSQNYGYTF.

This chain joins TRBV7-7 and TRBJ2-7; 12 nucleotides align to TRBD2. The germline gives CDR1 SSHAT, CDR2 FNYEAQ (reference sequence). V gave up 5 bases and J gave up 3 bases; unmatched junction bases: 8. The CDR3 sequence is 16 residues long. CDR3 sequence: CASSGPGLAGLYEQYF. The CDR3 region has the DNA TGTGCCAGCAGCGGCCCGGGACTAGCGGGTCTCTACGAGCAGTACTTC.

The chain carries TRBV6-5 and TRBJ2-7, with 8 bases matching TRBD1. V shed 6 bases, J shed 0 bases, and the junction held 4 bases outside the gene matches. Germline V CDR1 and CDR2: MNHEY, SVGAGI. CDR3 size: 14 residues. The CDR3 loop reads CASSWTGLSYEQYF. CDR3 DNA: TGTGCCAGCAGCTGGACAGGGCTCTCCTACGAGCAGTACTTC.

This clone was found once. This rearrangement joins TRBV6-1 to TRBJ2-1; 7 bases align to TRBD1. The CDR3 extends over 17 amino acids. After removal of 3 bases from V and 5 bases from J, the junction contained 13 bases not matched to a gene. Germline V gives CDR1 MNHNS, CDR2 SASEGT. The CDR3 loop reads CASSDPQGVSPHNEQFF. The CDR3, as DNA: TGTGCCAGCAGTGACCCGCAGGGGGTATCCCCACACAATGAGCAGTTCTTC.

This clone was counted once. The chain joins TRBV12-5 to TRBJ1-5; tentative D call: TRBD1 (5 bases). This CDR3 has 15 amino acids. Germline V gene data show CDR1 as LGHNT and CDR2 as FRNRAP. Trimming removed 6 bases at V and 4 bases at J, with 16 bases between. CDR3 coding DNA: TGTGCTAGTGGGGGGCCCGGGTCCTTAAATCAGCCCCAGCATTTT. Translating gives CASGGPGSLNQPQHF.

J is TRBJ2-2 and V is TRBV28; D gene uncertain. Germline V lookup: CDR1 MDHEN, CDR2 SYDVKM. The CDR3 spans 13 residues. Trimming cost V 3 bases and J 6 bases, with 8 bases left between them. The CDR3 bases are TGTGCCAGCAGTTTTTCTCGGGCCGGGGAGCTGTTTTTT. Its protein is CASSFSRAGELFF.

The chain employs TRBV7-2 and TRBJ2-2, with a weak D call TRBD1 (5 bases). Germline assignment: CDR1 SGHTA and CDR2 FQGNSA. V gave up 4 bases and J gave up 6 bases, with 15 bases separating them. This CDR3 has 15 amino acids. In DNA form, the CDR3 reads TGTGCCAGCAGCTATACCTGGACACCCGCCGGGGAGCTGTTTTTT. It specifies CASSYTWTPAGELFF.

This sequence joins TRBV28 and TRBJ1-6, with 11 bases identical to TRBD1. Losses at the gene ends were 6 bases for V and 7 bases for J; bases not matched to a gene: 5. The CDR3 sequence is 15 residues long. Germline V CDR1 and CDR2: MDHEN, SYDVKM. The CDR3 bases are TGTGCCAGCAGACCTGGGACAGGGGGGAATTCACCCCTCCACTTT. Translated: CASRPGTGGNSPLHF. The whole variable domain, filled in from reference TRBV28 and TRBJ1-6, reads DVKVTQSSRYLVKRTGEKVFLECVQDMDHENMFWYRQDPGLGLRLIYFSYDVKMKEKGDIPEGYSVSREKKERFSLILESASTNQTSMYLCASRPGTGGNSPLHFGNGTRLTVT.

The V gene is TRBV5-1, the J gene TRBJ2-6, with TRBD2 as a possible D gene (7 bases). The CDR3 totals 16 residues. Per germline, CDR1 SGHRS and CDR2 YFSETQ. Trimming left V 4 bases short and J 2 bases short, with 13 bases between. CDR3 coding DNA: TGCGCCAGCAGCAGGGGGGGTTCTACTGGGGCCAACGTCCTGACTTTC. This translates into CASSRGGSTGANVLTF.

Concerning this clone: At the DNA level, this CDR3 is encoded by other sequences in the same sample as well. CDR3 DNA sequence: TGTGCCAGCAGCTTAACCGCAGGGTCCGGGGAGCTGTTTTTT. This translates into CASSLTAGSGELFF. This chain uses TRBV7-3 with TRBJ2-2; tentatively, D is TRBD1 (5 bases). CDR1 and CDR2 (germline): SGHTA, FQGTGA. The CDR3 consists of 14 residues. V lost 0 bases and J lost 6, with 8 bases in between.

V and J are TRBV4-3 and TRBJ2-1; TRBD2 might be the D (5 bases). V lost 0 bases, J lost 0 bases, and 18 bases lay in between. Germline V CDR1 and CDR2: LGHNA, YSLEER. CDR3 length: 19 amino acids. The CDR3 DNA follows: TGCGCCAGCAGCCAAGATCTAACGAGCGGATCGAGCTCCTACAATGAGCAGTTCTTC. The encoded protein is CASSQDLTSGSSSYNEQFF.

The J gene is TRBJ2-3, the V gene TRBV9; D possibly corresponds to TRBD2 (6 bases). This CDR3 is 15 amino acids long. The germline V gene has CDR1 SGDLS and CDR2 YYNGEE. V lost 4 bases and J 1 base, leaving 13 bases between the germline ends. This chain's CDR3 is CASSRLDKGTDTQYF. In DNA, the CDR3 is TGTGCCAGCAGCAGACTAGATAAGGGCACAGATACGCAGTATTTT. Variable domain in full (rest from reference TRBV9 and TRBJ2-3): DSGVTQTPKHLITATGQRVTLRCSPRSGDLSVYWYQQSLDQGLQFLIQYYNGEERAKGNILERFSAQQFPDLHSELNLSSLELGDSALYFCASSRLDKGTDTQYFGPGTRLTVL.

J is TRBJ1-5 and V is TRBV6-5, with D uncertain. Trimming cost V 5 bases and J 0 bases, with 11 bases left between them. The CDR3 contains 15 residues. Germline V gene sequence: CDR1 MNHEY, CDR2 SVGAGI. Here the CDR3 DNA reads TGTGCCAGCAGTCCCCAACTCTATAGCAATCAGCCCCAGCATTTT. This translates into CASSPQLYSNQPQHF.

This clone was recorded only once. The chain links TRBV28 to TRBJ2-1; D is perhaps TRBD2 (6 bases). CDR1 MDHEN and CDR2 SYDVKM come from the germline V gene. V shed 6 bases and J shed 10 bases, with 19 bases lying between them. This CDR3 is 14 amino acids long. The CDR3 nucleotides read TGTGCCAGCAGCCCGGGACTCCTCGGGGGAGAGCAGTTCTTC. Its protein product is CASSPGLLGGEQFF.

The genes are TRBV6-5 and TRBJ1-1; D not certain. The CDR3 sequence is 12 residues long. V lost 5 bases to trimming and J lost 4 bases, with 8 bases between them. CDR1 is MNHEY, CDR2 SVGAGI, per germline. CDR3 loop: CASSISGTEAFF. CDR3 DNA: TGTGCCAGCAGTATATCCGGCACTGAAGCTTTCTTT.

The chain joins TRBV7-2 to TRBJ2-3, with 11 bases aligning to TRBD2. V shed 5 bases and J 6 bases; nucleotides not matched to a gene: 4. The V gene's germline CDR1 is SGHTA and CDR2 FQGNSA. This CDR3 is built from 14 residues. The CDR3 reads CASSPGLAADTQYF. CDR3 DNA: TGTGCCAGCAGCCCGGGACTAGCGGCCGATACGCAGTATTTT.

The V and J genes are TRBV6-5 and TRBJ1-2; D might be TRBD1 (5 bases). The CDR3 covers 13 residues. V lost 8 bases and J lost 2, with 12 bases in between. Germline lookup yields CDR1 MNHEY and CDR2 SVGAGI. The CDR3 protein is CASGGAENYGYTF. CDR3 coding DNA: TGTGCCAGCGGCGGGGCAGAGAACTATGGCTACACCTTC.